Listed below are T cell receptor beta chains from one sample, sequenced in a study of blood T cell repertoires in COVID-19. Using immunoSEQ multiplex PCR, the repertoire was profiled, and TCRdb retains in-frame clones only, with some absent. The sample has some 350,000 clones, about 86% seen once. Sequencing was carried out using peripheral blood. These receptors came from a man aged 30-40 years with active or convalescent COVID-19. The CDR3 runs from the conserved cysteine through the conserved F or W. A D gene is named only where the DNA matches it firmly. Size is omitted from some rows. Given values are once, few, many or a class for expanded clones.

D gene: TRBD1
clone size: NA
V gene: TRBV7-2
J gene: TRBJ1-2
CDR3 DNA: TGTGCCAGCAGCCTCAACAGGGGGCTGAGGGGCTACACCTTC
CDR3 protein: CASSLNRGLRGYTF

D gene: NA
clone size: NA
V gene: TRBV4-3
J gene: TRBJ2-3
CDR3 DNA: TGCGCCAGCAGCCAAGAGACCGGGCCGGGGGATACGCAGTATTTT
CDR3 protein: CASSQETGPGDTQYF

D gene: NA
clone size: NA
V gene: TRBV11-3
J gene: TRBJ1-6
CDR3 DNA: TGTGCCAGCAGCTTAGTGGGGGGGTTAACCGGAGCCTCACCCCTCCACTTT
CDR3 protein: CASSLVGGLTGASPLHF

D gene: TRBD1
clone size: NA
V gene: TRBV19
J gene: TRBJ1-4
CDR3 DNA: TGTGCCAGTAGTGCCCCGGGACAGCCTAAGGAAAAACTGTTTTTT
CDR3 protein: CASSAPGQPKEKLFF

D gene: NA
clone size: many
V gene: TRBV19
J gene: TRBJ1-1
CDR3 DNA: TGTGCCAGTACCCGATCGGGGAGGGGCGGAATAAAGACTGAAGCTTTCTTT
CDR3 protein: CASTRSGRGGIKTEAFF

D gene: TRBD2
clone size: few
V gene: TRBV6-2/TRBV6-3
J gene: TRBJ2-7
CDR3 DNA: TGTGCCAGCAGTTGGACTAGCGGGAGGCCGTACGAGCAGTACTTC
CDR3 protein: CASSWTSGRPYEQYF

D gene: NA
clone size: NA
V gene: TRBV9
J gene: TRBJ2-1
CDR3 DNA: TGTGCCAGCAGCGTAGCGAGCGGGTGGCGGGGTGAGCAGTTCTTC
CDR3 protein: CASSVASGWRGEQFF

D gene: NA
clone size: NA
V gene: TRBV28
J gene: TRBJ2-7
CDR3 DNA: TGTGCCAGCACCACCCCAGGGATCGAGCAGTACTTC
CDR3 protein: CASTTPGIEQYF

D gene: NA
clone size: once
V gene: TRBV29-1
J gene: TRBJ1-1
CDR3 DNA: TGCAGCGGACTGGAAACGAGAGACACTGAAGCTTTCTTT
CDR3 protein: CSGLETRDTEAFF

D gene: NA
clone size: NA
V gene: TRBV29-1
J gene: TRBJ2-2
CDR3 DNA: TGCAGCGTTGAAGGGGCCTCTGGCACCGGGGAGCTGTTTTTT
CDR3 protein: CSVEGASGTGELFF

D gene: TRBD1
clone size: NA
V gene: TRBV10-2
J gene: TRBJ1-1
CDR3 DNA: TGCGCCAGCAGGGGGACAGGGGGAGACACTGAAGCTTTCTTT
CDR3 protein: CASRGTGGDTEAFF

D gene: TRBD2
clone size: NA
V gene: TRBV24-1
J gene: TRBJ2-1
CDR3 DNA: TGTGCCACCAGTCGGGACTACTCCTACAATGAGCAGTTCTTC
CDR3 protein: CATSRDYSYNEQFF

D gene: TRBD2
clone size: NA
V gene: TRBV6-5
J gene: TRBJ2-2
CDR3 DNA: TGTGCCAGCAGTTGGACTAGCGGGGCCGGGGAGCTGTTTTTT
CDR3 protein: CASSWTSGAGELFF

D gene: TRBD1
clone size: NA
V gene: TRBV4-1
J gene: TRBJ1-6
CDR3 DNA: TGCGCCAGCGGGGACAGAACTAATTCACCCCTCCACTTT
CDR3 protein: CASGDRTNSPLHF

D gene: TRBD2
clone size: NA
V gene: TRBV18
J gene: TRBJ2-1
CDR3 DNA: TGTGCCAGCTCACCAGGGCGGGAGATCAATGAGCAGTTCTTC
CDR3 protein: CASSPGREINEQFF

D gene: NA
clone size: NA
V gene: TRBV11-3
J gene: TRBJ2-3
CDR3 DNA: TGTGCCAGCAGCTCGAGGGGGGGGCCCACAGATACGCAGTATTTT
CDR3 protein: CASSSRGGPTDTQYF

D gene: NA
clone size: NA
V gene: TRBV7-9
J gene: TRBJ2-7
CDR3 DNA: TGTGCCAGCAGTCCGCGAGTTAGCTACGAGCAGTACTTC
CDR3 protein: CASSPRVSYEQYF

D gene: TRBD1
clone size: NA
V gene: TRBV2
J gene: TRBJ1-1
CDR3 DNA: TGTGCCAGCAGAGAACGGACAGGGATGAACACTGAAGCTTTCTTT
CDR3 protein: CASRERTGMNTEAFF

D gene: NA
clone size: NA
V gene: TRBV6-5
J gene: TRBJ1-6
CDR3 DNA: TGTGCCAGCAGTTACGCGAGACAGGATTCACCCCTCCACTTT
CDR3 protein: CASSYARQDSPLHF

D gene: TRBD2
clone size: NA
V gene: TRBV7-2
J gene: TRBJ2-1
CDR3 DNA: TGTGCCAGCAGCTTACGGAGCGGGGGACGTCTTTACAATGAGCAGTTCTTC
CDR3 protein: CASSLRSGGRLYNEQFF

D gene: NA
clone size: once
V gene: TRBV19
J gene: TRBJ1-1
CDR3 DNA: TGTGCCAGTAGTATGGGGGCCACGACCAACACTGAAGCTTTCTTT
CDR3 protein: CASSMGATTNTEAFF

D gene: NA
clone size: NA
V gene: TRBV29-1
J gene: TRBJ1-1
CDR3 DNA: TGCAGCGCCGAGACGGACAGTGAAGCTTTCTTT
CDR3 protein: CSAETDSEAFF

D gene: TRBD2
clone size: NA
V gene: TRBV10-3
J gene: TRBJ2-5
CDR3 DNA: TGTGCCATCAGTGTGAGTAGCGGGGATCTAAGAGAAACCCAGTACTTC
CDR3 protein: CAISVSSGDLRETQYF

D gene: TRBD1
clone size: NA
V gene: TRBV30
J gene: TRBJ1-6
CDR3 DNA: TGTGCCTGGAGTACCCCCGGGGACAGGATCAATTCACCCCTCCACTTT
CDR3 protein: CAWSTPGDRINSPLHF

D gene: NA
clone size: NA
V gene: TRBV14
J gene: TRBJ2-7
CDR3 DNA: TGTGCCAGCAGCCAAGAATGCCACCAGGGGACCTACGAGCAGTACTTC
CDR3 protein: CASSQECHQGTYEQYF

D gene: TRBD1
clone size: many
V gene: TRBV3-1/TRBV3-2
J gene: TRBJ1-6
CDR3 DNA: TGTGCCAGCAGCCAAGTTACAGGGGATAATTCACCCCTCCACTTT
CDR3 protein: CASSQVTGDNSPLHF

D gene: TRBD1
clone size: NA
V gene: TRBV7-8
J gene: TRBJ1-1
CDR3 DNA: TGTGCCAGCAGCTTAACCGGGACAGGGGTTGTGAACACTGAAGCTTTCTTT
CDR3 protein: CASSLTGTGVVNTEAFF

D gene: NA
clone size: NA
V gene: TRBV6-5
J gene: TRBJ2-7
CDR3 DNA: TGTGCCAGCACCAAGGCGGGCCGCCACGAGCAGTACTTC
CDR3 protein: CASTKAGRHEQYF

D gene: NA
clone size: NA
V gene: TRBV10-2
J gene: TRBJ2-2
CDR3 DNA: TGCGCCAGCAGTGAAAACAGGAACACCGGGGAGCTGTTTTTT
CDR3 protein: CASSENRNTGELFF

D gene: NA
clone size: NA
V gene: TRBV3-1/TRBV3-2
J gene: TRBJ2-1
CDR3 DNA: TGTGCCAGCAGCCTCCTCCCGGGTAATGAGCAGTTCTTC
CDR3 protein: CASSLLPGNEQFF

D gene: TRBD1
clone size: NA
V gene: TRBV19
J gene: TRBJ2-1
CDR3 DNA: TGTGCCAGTAGTACTACAGGGGGTGAGCAGTTCTTC
CDR3 protein: CASSTTGGEQFF

D gene: TRBD2
clone size: NA
V gene: TRBV19
J gene: TRBJ2-1
CDR3 DNA: TGTGCCAGTCGTAGGACTAGCGGGGACAATGAGCAGTTCTTC
CDR3 protein: CASRRTSGDNEQFF

D gene: TRBD1
clone size: NA
V gene: TRBV24-1
J gene: TRBJ2-2
CDR3 DNA: TGTGCCACCAGTGATAGGGGACAGGACACCGGGGAGCTGTTTTTT
CDR3 protein: CATSDRGQDTGELFF

D gene: NA
clone size: few
V gene: TRBV11-1
J gene: TRBJ1-2
CDR3 DNA: TGTGCCAGCAGCAATACAGGGCCCGGCTATGGCTACACCTTC
CDR3 protein: CASSNTGPGYGYTF

D gene: TRBD2
clone size: NA
V gene: TRBV2
J gene: TRBJ2-3
CDR3 DNA: TGTGCCAGCCGGGGACTAGCGGGAGTGGATACGCAGTATTTT
CDR3 protein: CASRGLAGVDTQYF

D gene: NA
clone size: NA
V gene: TRBV6-4
J gene: TRBJ2-3
CDR3 DNA: TGTGCCAGCAGCGCGCAGGTAGCGGCAACAGATACGCAGTATTTT
CDR3 protein: CASSAQVAATDTQYF

D gene: NA
clone size: NA
V gene: TRBV2
J gene: TRBJ1-4
CDR3 DNA: TGTGCCAGCCAAATAACCGGTTCTAATGAAAAACTGTTTTTT
CDR3 protein: CASQITGSNEKLFF

D gene: TRBD1
clone size: NA
V gene: TRBV12-3/TRBV12-4
J gene: TRBJ2-7
CDR3 DNA: TGTGCCAGCAGCCCATCGGACAGGTACGAGCAGTACTTC
CDR3 protein: CASSPSDRYEQYF

D gene: NA
clone size: NA
V gene: TRBV11-2
J gene: TRBJ1-4
CDR3 DNA: TGTGCCAGCACCCAACCAGGAGGCGAAAAACTGTTTTTT
CDR3 protein: CASTQPGGEKLFF

D gene: NA
clone size: many
V gene: TRBV2
J gene: TRBJ2-5
CDR3 DNA: TGTGCCAGCAGTGAACTTATCCAAGAGACCCAGTACTTC
CDR3 protein: CASSELIQETQYF

D gene: NA
clone size: NA
V gene: TRBV6-6
J gene: TRBJ2-7
CDR3 DNA: TGTGCCAGCAGGACGCAGGTGGCCTACGAGCAGTACTTC
CDR3 protein: CASRTQVAYEQYF